This T cell receptor beta chain emerged from a study of shared clonotypes between healthy human individuals. Turning to the study itself: CD8 memory received one plate per donor, CD8 naive two, CD4 memory three and CD4 naive three.

Germline V gene data show CDR1 as SGDLS and CDR2 as YYNGEE. Losses at the gene ends were 3 bases for V and 3 bases for J; bases not matched to a gene: 13. CDR3 length equals 17 residues. The assay used deep level. Measured with immunoSEQ multiplex PCR; TCRdb has only the in-frame clones, and not every one. The sample consists of some 2,000,000 clones, 95% of them appearing once. The sample consisted of naive CD4+ T cells sorted from blood. Subset in this sample: CD45RA+ positively selected. V is TRBV9 and J is TRBJ2-3; 7 nucleotides match TRBD2. The receptor was derived from a young man in good health. CDR3 sequence: CASSALPFASGTDTQYF. The CDR3, as DNA: TGTGCCAGCAGCGCCCTACCCTTTGCTAGCGGTACAGATACGCAGTATTTT.